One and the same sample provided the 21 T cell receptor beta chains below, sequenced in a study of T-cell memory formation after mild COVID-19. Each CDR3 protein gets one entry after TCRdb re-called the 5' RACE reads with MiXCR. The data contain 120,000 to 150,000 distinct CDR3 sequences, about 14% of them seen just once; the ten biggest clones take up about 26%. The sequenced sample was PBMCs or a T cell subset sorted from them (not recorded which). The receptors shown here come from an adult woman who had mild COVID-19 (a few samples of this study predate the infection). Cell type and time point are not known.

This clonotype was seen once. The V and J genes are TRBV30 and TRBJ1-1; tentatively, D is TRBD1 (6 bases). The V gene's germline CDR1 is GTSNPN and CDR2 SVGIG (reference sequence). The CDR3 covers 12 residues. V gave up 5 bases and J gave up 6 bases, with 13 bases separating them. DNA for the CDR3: TGTGCCTGGGGGTTAAGGGGGGCTGAAGCTTTCTTT. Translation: CAWGLRGAEAFF.

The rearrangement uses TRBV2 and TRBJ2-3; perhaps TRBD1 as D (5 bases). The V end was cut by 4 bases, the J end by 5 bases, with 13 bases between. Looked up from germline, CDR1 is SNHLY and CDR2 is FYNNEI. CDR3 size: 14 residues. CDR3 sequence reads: CASSGTQELDTQYF. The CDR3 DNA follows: TGTGCCAGCAGTGGTACACAGGAGTTAGATACGCAGTATTTT.

CDR3: CASRVGGGSSYNEQFF. The CDR3 coding sequence is TGTGCCAGCAGGGTCGGAGGGGGGAGCTCCTACAATGAGCAGTTCTTC. The chain uses TRBV3-1 and TRBJ2-1; D could derive from TRBD1 or TRBD2 (6 bases each). V shed 6 bases and J shed 0 bases, with 15 bases lying between them. Germline V gene sequence: CDR1 LGHDT, CDR2 YNNKEL (reference sequence). This CDR3 has 16 amino acids.

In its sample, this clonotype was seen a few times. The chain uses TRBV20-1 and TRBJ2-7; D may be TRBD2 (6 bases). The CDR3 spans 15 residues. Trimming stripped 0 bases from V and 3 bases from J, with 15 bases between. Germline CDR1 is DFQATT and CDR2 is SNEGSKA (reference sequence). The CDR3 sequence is CSARDGGGSDYEQYF. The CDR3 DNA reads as TGCAGTGCTAGAGATGGGGGAGGATCCGACTACGAGCAGTACTTC.

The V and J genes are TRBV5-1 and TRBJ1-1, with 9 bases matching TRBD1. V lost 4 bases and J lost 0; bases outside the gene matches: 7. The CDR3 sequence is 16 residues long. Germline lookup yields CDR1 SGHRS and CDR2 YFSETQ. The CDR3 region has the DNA TGCGCCAGCAGCGCGTACAGGGGGCAAATGAACACTGAAGCTTTCTTT. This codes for CASSAYRGQMNTEAFF.

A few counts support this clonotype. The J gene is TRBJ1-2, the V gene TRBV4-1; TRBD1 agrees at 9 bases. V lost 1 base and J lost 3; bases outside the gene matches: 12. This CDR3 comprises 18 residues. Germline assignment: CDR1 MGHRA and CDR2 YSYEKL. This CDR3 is CASSQALSLTGGDYGYTF. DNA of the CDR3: TGCGCCAGCAGCCAAGCCCTATCCCTAACAGGGGGCGACTATGGCTACACCTTC.

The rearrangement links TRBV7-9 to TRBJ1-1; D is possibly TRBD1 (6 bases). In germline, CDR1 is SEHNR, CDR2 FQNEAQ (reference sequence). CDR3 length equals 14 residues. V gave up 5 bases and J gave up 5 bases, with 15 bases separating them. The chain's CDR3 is CASSIPGQKTEAFF. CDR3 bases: TGTGCCAGCAGCATACCCGGACAGAAGACTGAAGCTTTCTTT.

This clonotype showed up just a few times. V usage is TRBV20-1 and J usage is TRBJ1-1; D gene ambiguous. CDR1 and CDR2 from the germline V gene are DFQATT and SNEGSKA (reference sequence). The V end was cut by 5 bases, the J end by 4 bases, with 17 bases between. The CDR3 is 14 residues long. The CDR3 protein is CSAPATALGTEAFF. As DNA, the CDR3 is TGCAGTGCTCCCGCCACAGCCCTGGGCACTGAAGCTTTCTTT.

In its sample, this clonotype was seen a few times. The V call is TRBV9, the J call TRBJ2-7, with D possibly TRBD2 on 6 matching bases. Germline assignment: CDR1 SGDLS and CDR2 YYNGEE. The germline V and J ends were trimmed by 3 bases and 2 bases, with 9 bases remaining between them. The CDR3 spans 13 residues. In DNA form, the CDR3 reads TGTGCCAGCAGCGGCCTAGCGCCCTACGAGCAGTACTTC. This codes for CASSGLAPYEQYF.

The CDR3 nucleotides read TGTGCCTCAAGTCGGGAGGGAGAGCAGTACTTC. Its protein product is CASSREGEQYF. The V call is TRBV30, the J call TRBJ2-7, with 8 bases fitting TRBD2. The germline gives CDR1 GTSNPN, CDR2 SVGIG (reference sequence). J lost 7 bases, V lost 7 bases, and 6 bases had no gene match. The CDR3 sequence is 11 residues long. Drawing the rest from reference TRBV30 and TRBJ2-7, the complete variable domain is SQTIHQWPATLVQPVGSPLSLECTVEGTSNPNLYWYRQAAGRGLQLLFYSVGIGQISSEVPQNLSASRPQDRQFILSSKKLLLSDSGFYLCASSREGEQYFGPGTRLTVT.

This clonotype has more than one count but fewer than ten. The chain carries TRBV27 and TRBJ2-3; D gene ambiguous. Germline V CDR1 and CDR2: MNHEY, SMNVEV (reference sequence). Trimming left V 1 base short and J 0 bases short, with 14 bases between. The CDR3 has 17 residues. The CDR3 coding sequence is TGTGCCAGCAGTTTATGGGCAGGTGCTGCTAGCACAGATACGCAGTATTTT. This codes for CASSLWAGAASTDTQYF.

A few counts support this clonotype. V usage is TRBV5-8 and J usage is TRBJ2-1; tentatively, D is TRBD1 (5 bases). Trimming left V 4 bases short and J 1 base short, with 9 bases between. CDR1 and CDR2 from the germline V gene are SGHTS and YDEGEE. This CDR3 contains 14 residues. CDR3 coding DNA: TGTGCCAGCAGCGTCAGACAGTCCTACAATGAGCAGTTCTTC. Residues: CASSVRQSYNEQFF.

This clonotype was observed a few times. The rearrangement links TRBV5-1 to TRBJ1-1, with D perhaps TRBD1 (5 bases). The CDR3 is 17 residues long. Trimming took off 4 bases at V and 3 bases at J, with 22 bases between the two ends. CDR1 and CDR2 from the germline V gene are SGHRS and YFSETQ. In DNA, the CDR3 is TGCGCCAGCAGCCCCCCTCGGGCAGGCGCCAGGGACACTGAAGCTTTCTTT. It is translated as CASSPPRAGARDTEAFF.

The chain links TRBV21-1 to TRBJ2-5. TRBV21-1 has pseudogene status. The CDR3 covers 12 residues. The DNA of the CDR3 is TGTGCCAGCAGTCTCGACCGTTTGACCCAGTACTTC. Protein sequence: CASSLDRLTQYF.

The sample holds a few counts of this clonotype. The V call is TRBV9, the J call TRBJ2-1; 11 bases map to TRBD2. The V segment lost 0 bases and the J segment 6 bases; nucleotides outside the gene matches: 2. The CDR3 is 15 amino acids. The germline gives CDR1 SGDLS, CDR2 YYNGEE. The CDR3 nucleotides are TGTGCCAGCAGCGTAGATCTAGCGGGGGGCAATGAGCAGTTCTTC. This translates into CASSVDLAGGNEQFF.

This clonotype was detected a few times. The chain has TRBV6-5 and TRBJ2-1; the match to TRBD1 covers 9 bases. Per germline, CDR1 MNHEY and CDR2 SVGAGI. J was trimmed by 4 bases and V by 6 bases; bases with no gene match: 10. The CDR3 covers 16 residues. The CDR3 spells CASSLSGTGMYNEQFF. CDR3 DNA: TGTGCCAGCAGCCTTTCCGGGACAGGGATGTACAATGAGCAGTTCTTC.

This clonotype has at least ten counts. The CDR3 here is CASDLEGSIFSNQPQHF. The CDR3 coding sequence is TGTGCCAGCGATTTAGAAGGGAGTATTTTTAGCAATCAGCCCCAGCATTTT. The V gene is TRBV6-5, the J gene TRBJ1-5; D not certain. Between the trimmed V and J ends, which lost 8 bases and 0 bases, there was a span of 20 bases. The CDR3 consists of 17 residues. Looked up from germline, CDR1 is MNHEY and CDR2 is SVGAGI.

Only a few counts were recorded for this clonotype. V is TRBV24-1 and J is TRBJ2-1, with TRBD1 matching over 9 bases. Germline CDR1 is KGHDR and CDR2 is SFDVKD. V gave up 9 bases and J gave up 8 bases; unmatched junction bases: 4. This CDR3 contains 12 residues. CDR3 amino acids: CATGTGRYEQFF. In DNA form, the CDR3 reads TGTGCCACCGGGACAGGGAGGTATGAGCAGTTCTTC.

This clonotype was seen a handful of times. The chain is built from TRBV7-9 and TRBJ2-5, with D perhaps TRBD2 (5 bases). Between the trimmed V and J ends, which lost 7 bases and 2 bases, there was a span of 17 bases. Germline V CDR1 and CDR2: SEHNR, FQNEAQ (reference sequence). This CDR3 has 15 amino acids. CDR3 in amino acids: CASITGRGLQETQYF. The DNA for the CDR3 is TGTGCCAGCATTACTGGCCGGGGATTGCAAGAGACCCAGTACTTC.

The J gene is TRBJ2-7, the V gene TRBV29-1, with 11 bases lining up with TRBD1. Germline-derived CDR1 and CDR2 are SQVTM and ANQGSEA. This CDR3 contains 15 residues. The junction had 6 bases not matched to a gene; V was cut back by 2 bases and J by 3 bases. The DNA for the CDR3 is TGCAGCGTTGAAAACCCCGGGACAGGGGGCTACGAGCAGTACTTC. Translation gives CSVENPGTGGYEQYF.

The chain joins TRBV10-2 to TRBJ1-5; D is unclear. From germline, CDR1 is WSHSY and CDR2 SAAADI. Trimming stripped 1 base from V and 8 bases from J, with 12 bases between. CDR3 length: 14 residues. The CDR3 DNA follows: TGCGCCAGCAGTGAGTTTTTCCTCGGTGAGCCCCAGCATTTT. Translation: CASSEFFLGEPQHF.